This is a list of T cell receptor beta chains from one sample in a study of blood T cells in healthy people across ages. TCRdb independently ran MiXCR on the 5' RACE reads; one entry per CDR3 protein. This sample carries 250,000 to 300,000 distinct CDR3 sequences, 25% to 30% of them seen once, and the ten largest clones take approximately 28%. Material for sequencing was blood. The receptors were gathered from a woman in her 70s in good health. The CDR3 runs from the conserved cysteine through the conserved F or W. The D gene is left open where the match is weak. Expanded clones get a size class; other rows say once, few or many, or leave the size out.

size: .
D: TRBD1
V: TRBV11-1
length: 14
J: TRBJ2-5
DNA: TGTGCCAGCAGCTTGTACAGGGGAAGAGAGACCCAGTACTTC
CDR3: CASSLYRGRETQYF

size: once
D: .
V: TRBV20-1
length: 18
J: TRBJ1-2
DNA: TGCAGTGCTAAAACGGCGGGACCGGAGTTGTTTGCTAACTATGGCTACACCTTC
CDR3: CSAKTAGPELFANYGYTF

size: few
D: .
V: TRBV2
length: 13
J: TRBJ2-1
DNA: TGTGCCAGTCTACTAGATACCCCCCATGAGCAGTTCTTC
CDR3: CASLLDTPHEQFF

size: few
D: TRBD1
V: TRBV28
length: 18
J: TRBJ1-3
DNA: TGTGCCAGCAGTCAGACAGGGGAAGCCACTCTCTCTGGAAACACCATATATTTT
CDR3: CASSQTGEATLSGNTIYF

size: few
D: TRBD2
V: TRBV7-8
length: 17
J: TRBJ2-3
DNA: TGTGCCAGCAGCTTGTCCCTAGCGGGAGCGAGCACAGATACGCAGTATTTT
CDR3: CASSLSLAGASTDTQYF

size: .
D: .
V: TRBV5-8
length: 19
J: TRBJ1-3
DNA: TGTGCCAGCAGCTGGACTCCGGGACACAGGATCTTCTCTGGAAACACCATATATTTT
CDR3: CASSWTPGHRIFSGNTIYF

size: .
D: .
V: TRBV2
length: 15
J: TRBJ2-5
DNA: TGTGCCAGCAGTGAAAACCGGGCACACCAAGAGACCCAGTACTTC
CDR3: CASSENRAHQETQYF

size: few
D: TRBD2
V: TRBV20-1
length: 13
J: TRBJ2-7
DNA: TGCAGTGCTCTCCGTGGCGGGAGTCACGAGCAGTACTTC
CDR3: CSALRGGSHEQYF

size: once
D: .
V: TRBV20-1
length: 13
J: TRBJ2-5
DNA: TGCAGTGCTAGAGTGGGGTACCAAGAGACCCAGTACTTC
CDR3: CSARVGYQETQYF

size: few
D: .
V: TRBV2
length: 11
J: TRBJ1-1
DNA: TGTGCCAGCAGTGTGGAGACTGAAGCTTTCTTT
CDR3: CASSVETEAFF

size: few
D: .
V: TRBV2
length: 14
J: TRBJ2-7
DNA: TGTGCCAGCAGTCGCGAACTGGGAGGCTACGAGCAGTACTTC
CDR3: CASSRELGGYEQYF

size: few
D: TRBD1
V: TRBV6-2/TRBV6-3
length: 13
J: TRBJ2-4
DNA: TGTGCCAGCAGAGGAACAGGGGCGGACATTCAGTACTTC
CDR3: CASRGTGADIQYF

size: few
D: .
V: TRBV7-9
length: 13
J: TRBJ1-5
DNA: TGTGCCAGCAGCTTAGAGGAGAATCAGCCCCAGCATTTT
CDR3: CASSLEENQPQHF

size: few
D: .
V: TRBV2
length: 12
J: TRBJ1-2
DNA: TGTGCCAGCAGTGAACGCAGGGCCGGCTACACCTTC
CDR3: CASSERRAGYTF

size: few
D: .
V: TRBV5-6
length: 16
J: TRBJ2-2
DNA: TGTGCCAGCAGCTTCGACGGCCCTGGCGGAATCGGGGAGCTGTTTTTT
CDR3: CASSFDGPGGIGELFF

size: .
D: .
V: TRBV11-2
length: 15
J: TRBJ1-4
DNA: TGTGCCAGCAGCTTAGGTCGAGTACCGAATGAAAAACTGTTTTTT
CDR3: CASSLGRVPNEKLFF

size: .
D: .
V: TRBV3-1
length: 15
J: TRBJ2-1
DNA: TGTGCCAGCAGCCTTACCCGGGCCACCTACAATGAGCAGTTCTTC
CDR3: CASSLTRATYNEQFF

size: .
D: TRBD1
V: TRBV5-1
length: 14
J: TRBJ2-7
DNA: TGCGCCAGCGCTGGGGGGACAGGGGACTACGAGCAGTACTTC
CDR3: CASAGGTGDYEQYF

size: few
D: .
V: TRBV5-1
length: 13
J: TRBJ2-3
DNA: TGCGCCAGCAGATCAGGGACGACAGATACGCAGTATTTT
CDR3: CASRSGTTDTQYF

size: many
D: TRBD1
V: TRBV5-1
length: 15
J: TRBJ2-1
DNA: TGCGCCAGCAGCTTTGAGGACAGGGAGTCCAATGAGCAGTTCTTC
CDR3: CASSFEDRESNEQFF

size: .
D: TRBD2
V: TRBV6-2/TRBV6-3
length: 18
J: TRBJ2-7
DNA: TGTGCCAGCAGTTACGGCGGGGCGACTAGCGGAGATAACTACGAGCAGTACTTC
CDR3: CASSYGGATSGDNYEQYF

size: many
D: .
V: TRBV11-2
length: 13
J: TRBJ2-5
DNA: TGTGCCAGCAGCTTAGGCCTAGCAGAGACCCAGTACTTC
CDR3: CASSLGLAETQYF

size: .
D: .
V: TRBV12-3/TRBV12-4
length: 15
J: TRBJ2-1
DNA: TGTGCCAGCAGTTTGGGTAGCTTGGGGGACAATGAGCAGTTCTTC
CDR3: CASSLGSLGDNEQFF

size: many
D: .
V: TRBV29-1
length: 13
J: TRBJ2-3
DNA: TGCAGCGTTTTGGCTGGTAACACAGATACGCAGTATTTT
CDR3: CSVLAGNTDTQYF

size: few
D: TRBD1
V: TRBV2
length: 20
J: TRBJ1-5
DNA: TGTGCCAGCAGGAGAGCTCCTGACAGGGGGTCAACCCCTAGCAATCAGCCCCAGCATTTT
CDR3: CASRRAPDRGSTPSNQPQHF

size: many
D: .
V: TRBV7-9
length: 15
J: TRBJ2-1
DNA: TGTGCCAGCAGCTTACTGTCGAAGGGGTTGGATGAGCAGTTCTTC
CDR3: CASSLLSKGLDEQFF

size: few
D: .
V: TRBV7-8
length: 12
J: TRBJ2-7
DNA: TGTGCCAGCAGCACCCAATCCTACGAGCAGTACTTC
CDR3: CASSTQSYEQYF

size: .
D: .
V: TRBV27
length: 21
J: TRBJ2-7
DNA: TGTGCCAGCAGTTCCGATCCCTTTTGGACAGGCCGCGGGACGACCTCCTACGAGCAGTACTTC
CDR3: CASSSDPFWTGRGTTSYEQYF

size: few
D: .
V: TRBV28
length: 16
J: TRBJ1-2
DNA: TGTGCCAGCAGTTTTATGATGCGACAGGACATCTATGGCTACACCTTC
CDR3: CASSFMMRQDIYGYTF

size: .
D: TRBD1
V: TRBV9
length: 16
J: TRBJ2-4
DNA: TGTGCCAGCAGCGATGACAGGGGACAAGCCAAAAACATTCAGTACTTC
CDR3: CASSDDRGQAKNIQYF

size: .
D: .
V: TRBV28
length: 15
J: TRBJ1-5
DNA: TGTGCCAGCAGTTTGCCCGGTACTCGCAATCAGCCCCAGCATTTT
CDR3: CASSLPGTRNQPQHF

size: .
D: TRBD2
V: TRBV7-2
length: 17
J: TRBJ2-6
DNA: TGTGCCAGCAGCTTGGGGGGGGGAGGGCCTGGGGCCAACGTCCTGACTTTC
CDR3: CASSLGGGGPGANVLTF

size: .
D: TRBD1
V: TRBV20-1
length: 14
J: TRBJ2-7
DNA: TGCAGTGCCTATAAGCCGGGACAGAGCTACGAGCAGTACTTC
CDR3: CSAYKPGQSYEQYF

size: few
D: .
V: TRBV11-2
length: 17
J: TRBJ1-6
DNA: TGTGCCAGCAGCTTTTTTAACGGCCACTCCTATAATTCACCCCTCCACTTT
CDR3: CASSFFNGHSYNSPLHF

size: few
D: TRBD1
V: TRBV5-1
length: 16
J: TRBJ2-5
DNA: TGCGCCAGCAGCAATACCGGGACAGGGGTATACAATGAGCAGTCCTTC
CDR3: CASSNTGTGVYNEQSF

size: many
D: TRBD1
V: TRBV28
length: 17
J: TRBJ1-4
DNA: TGTGCCAGCTCCTCAACCCTAATTGGACAGGGACGAGAAAAACTGTTTTTT
CDR3: CASSSTLIGQGREKLFF

size: few
D: .
V: TRBV7-9
length: 16
J: TRBJ2-5
DNA: TGTGCCAGCAGCTTAGCGGGGGTAGCAGCGCAAGAGACCCAGTACTTC
CDR3: CASSLAGVAAQETQYF

size: .
D: .
V: TRBV20-1
length: 10
J: TRBJ1-1
DNA: TGCAGTGCTTCAAGACTTGGAGCTTTCTTT
CDR3: CSASRLGAFF

size: .
D: TRBD1
V: TRBV6-5
length: 14
J: TRBJ2-5
DNA: TGTGCCAGCAGTTACGGTGGACAGGGGGGGACCCAGTACTTC
CDR3: CASSYGGQGGTQYF

size: once
D: .
V: TRBV7-2
length: 11
J: TRBJ1-2
DNA: TGTGCCAGCAGCTTGACTCGTGGCTACACCTTC
CDR3: CASSLTRGYTF

size: .
D: .
V: TRBV7-2
length: 14
J: TRBJ1-2
DNA: TGTGCCAGCAGCTTAACAGGGCCCGGGGATGGCTACACCTTC
CDR3: CASSLTGPGDGYTF

size: few
D: .
V: TRBV11-2
length: 15
J: TRBJ2-3
DNA: TGTGCCAGCAGCTTAGGGGATCGGCGTACAGATACGCAGTATTTT
CDR3: CASSLGDRRTDTQYF